By share of the sample, the clone carrying this TCR beta chain is medium-sized. In TCRdb, the PCR reads were re-called with MiXCR into one record per CDR3 protein. The data hold some 15,000 distinct CDR3 sequences, with around 40% observed a single time. The sample originates from a study of tumor-infiltrating lymphocytes in oesophageal squamous cell carcinoma. The CDR3 extends over 14 amino acids. Germline CDR1 and CDR2: SGHVS and FQNEAQ. V lost 5 bases and J lost 4, with 14 bases in between. The chain has TRBV7-8 and TRBJ1-1, with a possible D match to TRBD1 (6 bases). The sequencing input was blood. The receptor was derived from a female donor with esophageal squamous cell carcinoma. CDR3 in DNA: TGTGCCAGCAGCCTTCGACAGGAAAGCACTGAAGCTTTCTTT. This translates into CASSLRQESTEAFF.